One sample yielded the 17 T cell receptor beta chains listed below, sequenced in a study of T cells expressing NK-cell markers. From its re-call of the 5' RACE reads, TCRdb lists each CDR3 protein once, without DNA. This table lists about 260,000 distinct CDR3 sequences. Sequenced input: blood T cells: a sorted CD56 or NKG2C T cell subset, CD4+ or CD8+ T cells, or bulk PBMC T cells (not recorded which). These receptors all come from a man younger than 35 in good health.

J is TRBJ2-1 and V is TRBV20-1. The CDR3 is 13 residues long. The germline V gene encodes CDR1 DFQATT and CDR2 SNEGSKA (reference sequence). This chain's CDR3 is CSAKTGSRNEQFF.

This chain links TRBV11-2 with TRBJ2-3; TCRdb's D gene call, TRBD2, goes unchecked for lack of DNA. Germline V gene lookup returns CDR1 SGHAT and CDR2 FQNNGV. The CDR3 runs to 19 residues. CDR3 in amino acids: CASSLVGWTSGGSTDTQYF.

This rearrangement joins TRBV30 to TRBJ2-3; as DNA is missing, the TRBD2 call by TCRdb cannot be tested. Germline CDR1 and CDR2: GTSNPN and SVGIG (reference sequence). The CDR3 runs 13 residues. CDR3: CAWTPSGIVTQYF.

The CDR3 loop is CASRGQMNTEAFF. V usage is TRBV2 and J usage is TRBJ1-1; TCRdb lists TRBD1, though no DNA is available to test this call. The CDR3 length is 13 residues. CDR1 and CDR2 (germline): SNHLY, FYNNEI.

J is TRBJ2-2 and V is TRBV12-3 or TRBV12-4; the D call of TRBD2 rests on TCRdb alone, since no DNA is present to check it. This CDR3 has 14 amino acids. This chain's CDR3 is CASDPGLAQGELFF.

The chain recombines TRBV5-6 with TRBJ2-1; absent DNA, TCRdb's TRBD2 call cannot be checked. This CDR3 spans 14 amino acids. CDR1 is SGHDT and CDR2 is YYEEEE in the germline V gene. CDR3 amino acids: CASYLRGSIGEQFF.

The chain combines TRBV29-1 with TRBJ2-1; with no DNA, the TCRdb D assignment of TRBD2 cannot be verified. Germline V gene data show CDR1 as SQVTM and CDR2 as ANQGSEA. This CDR3 comprises 15 residues. CDR3 amino acids: CSVLRTSGSYNEQFF.

The gene calls are TRBV28 and TRBJ2-7; without DNA, the TCRdb call of TRBD2 cannot be checked. Germline-derived CDR1 and CDR2 are MDHEN and SYDVKM. CDR3 length equals 15 residues. Here the CDR3 reads CASSLWGPSSYEQYF.

The CDR3 region is CASSLRIGAGNQPQHF. The rearrangement links TRBV28 to TRBJ1-5; TCRdb lists TRBD1, though no DNA is available to test this call. The length of the CDR3 is 16 residues. CDR1 and CDR2 (germline): MDHEN, SYDVKM.

V usage is TRBV12-3 or TRBV12-4 and J usage is TRBJ2-2. The CDR3 is 13 amino acids. CDR3 amino acids: CASFDTNTGELFF.

The rearrangement uses TRBV20-1 and TRBJ2-3; without DNA, the TCRdb call of TRBD1 cannot be checked. This CDR3 region has 13 residues. Germline loops: CDR1 DFQATT, CDR2 SNEGSKA (reference sequence). CDR3 protein: CSARTGFTDTQYF.

The CDR3 sequence: CASGEGGARFDGYTF. The chain is built from TRBV19 and TRBJ1-2. Germline CDR1 LNHDA, CDR2 SQIVND (reference sequence). CDR3 length: 15 amino acids.

CDR3 residues: CASSSGTPGWQHF. This chain joins TRBV12-3 or TRBV12-4 and TRBJ1-5; TCRdb proposes TRBD1, but this gene call is untestable without DNA. The CDR3 is made up of 13 amino acids.

The chain uses TRBV29-1 and TRBJ2-5. CDR1 SQVTM and CDR2 ANQGSEA come from the germline V gene. The CDR3 is 13 amino acids. The CDR3 spells CRVHMTHQETQYF.

J is TRBJ1-1 and V is TRBV5-1; TCRdb returns TRBD1, unconfirmable since there is no DNA. CDR1 and CDR2 (germline): SGHRS, YFSETQ. The CDR3 totals 15 residues. The CDR3 sequence is CASSARGRMNTEAFF.

The CDR3 loop reads CASSHDGNYNEQFF. V usage is TRBV18 and J usage is TRBJ2-1. The CDR3 consists of 14 residues. Germline V gene lookup returns CDR1 KGHSH and CDR2 LQKENI.

This chain uses TRBV5-1 with TRBJ2-3; TCRdb indicates TRBD2, and absent DNA this call remains unverified. The CDR3 is made up of 14 amino acids. Germline CDR1 SGHRS, CDR2 YFSETQ. CDR3 protein: CASRRERNTDTQYF.